The sequence of this T cell receptor beta chain was determined in a study of T cells after yellow fever vaccination. Across the whole study: Cell sorting separated EM, EMRA, CM and Tscm memory subsets by CD3, CD45RA, CCR7 and CD95.

A 5'RACE template-switching step, the method used to make TCR cDNA, added a universal primer site and UMIs. TCRdb reprocessed the 5' RACE reads with MiXCR, giving one entry per CDR3 protein. Found here are more than 45,000 distinct CDR3 sequences, approximately 6% of them singletons; the top ten hold 25% to 40%. This clonotype appeared many times. The CDR3 covers 13 residues. CDR1 ENHRY and CDR2 SYGVKD come from the germline V gene. Trimming cost V 6 bases and J 0 bases, with 7 bases left between them. The sequenced sample was PBMCs, either bulk or a sorted T-cell subset (CD4+, CD8+, memory, or dextramer-sorted; not recorded which), obtained on the day of the yellow fever booster vaccination. This TCR was sampled from a man aged 18 to 29 who received the YFV17D yellow fever vaccine. The chain recombines TRBV10-3 with TRBJ2-3; no clear D gene. As DNA, the CDR3 is TGTGCCATCAGGTTGGAAAGCACAGATACGCAGTATTTT. Its translation is CAIRLESTDTQYF.